This TCR beta chain stems from a study of Ad26.COV2.S vaccination and SARS-CoV-2 variants. Whole-study context: It was the COV1001 Ad26.COV2.S trial arm that included the donor. Once or twice, 56 days apart, Ad26.COV2.S was delivered intramuscularly. Study observations and caveats: There was a possibility that the TCR breadth and depth analyses underestimated total T cell responses. Recipients of vaccine and of placebo showed similar breadth of their non-spike TCR repertoires.

The assay was immunoSEQ multiplex PCR, and TCRdb's table has in-frame clones only and misses some. The sample includes 300,000 to 400,000 clones, 75% to 90% seen only once; the top ten take about 5%. Concerning this clone: Its antigen is unknown.

Treatment meaning: around 19 received Ad26.COV2.S at low or high dose, single or two shots; roughly 5 received placebo; per-sample allocation not given. Day 63 after the first vaccine or placebo injection was the time point for sampling. This sequence originates from a person aged 18 to 59 who received the Ad26.COV2.S COVID-19 vaccine or a placebo. Specimen: peripheral blood, collected in a trial of Ad26.COV2.S vaccine versus placebo.

The CDR3, as DNA: TGTGCCAGCAGACCCCTTAGCGGGGGGAATGAGCAGTTCTTC. It specifies CASRPLSGGNEQFF. The chain carries TRBV2 and TRBJ2-1; 10 nucleotides match TRBD2. The germline V gene has CDR1 SNHLY and CDR2 FYNNEI. This CDR3 is built from 14 residues. V lost 6 bases and J lost 7; bases outside the gene matches: 6.